Presented here are 28 T cell receptor beta chains from one specimen sequenced in a study of post-analysis software for immune sequencing data. Their cognate antigens are unknown. Whole-study results and caveats: The five TRBV segments detected at higher frequency in patients than in controls included TRBV5-6, TRBV5-1 and TRBV20-1.

Sequencing libraries made from TCR beta cDNA carried unique molecular identifiers. TCRdb re-derived calls from the PCR reads in MiXCR, one entry per CDR3 protein. This sample has about 460,000 distinct CDR3 sequences; around 40% occur once, and the top ten carry 9.5% to 13%. Sequencing was carried out using blood. These receptors were collected from a girl aged 5-17 years with multiple sclerosis.

This chain uses TRBV19 with TRBJ2-5; TRBD1 agrees at 10 bases. The closer fit of TRBJ2-7 to the DNA end suggests the J call may be wrong. Germline V gives CDR1 LNHDA, CDR2 SQIVND (reference sequence). This CDR3 contains 14 residues. The CDR3 nucleotides read TGTGCCCAAATCCGGGACAGGGGTCGTATCGAGCAGTACTTC. It encodes CAQIRDRGRIEQYF.

The genes are TRBV6-5 and TRBJ1-6, with TRBD1 matching over 10 bases. This CDR3 spans 15 amino acids. The germline gives CDR1 MNHEY, CDR2 SVGAGI. J gave up 10 bases and V 2 bases, and 5 bases lay outside the gene matches. CDR3 in amino acids: CASSYGQGVSSPLHF. The CDR3 DNA follows: TGTGCCAGCAGTTACGGACAGGGGGTATCCTCACCCCTCCACTTT.

In DNA, the CDR3 is TGTGCCAGCAGTGTCTCCGGGACAGGGGGCTACAATGAGCAGTTCTTC. Translation: CASSVSGTGGYNEQFF. The chain has TRBV28 and TRBJ2-1; 11 bases line up with TRBD1. CDR3 length: 16 amino acids. The germline V gene has CDR1 MDHEN and CDR2 SYDVKM. V shed 5 bases, J shed 3 bases, and the junction held 6 bases outside the gene matches.

The sample holds a few counts of this clonotype. CDR3 nucleotide sequence: TGTGCCAGCAGTTACCGACAGATCACCGAGCAGTACTTC. It yields the protein CASSYRQITEQYF. The rearrangement joins TRBV6-2 or TRBV6-3 to TRBJ2-7, with D perhaps TRBD1 (5 bases). V was trimmed by 2 bases and J by 6 bases, leaving 11 bases between them. Germline V gives CDR1 MNHEY, CDR2 SVGEGT. This CDR3 region has 13 residues.

This clonotype was counted between two and nine times. This sequence joins TRBV28 and TRBJ1-2; a possible D gene is TRBD1 (5 bases). The CDR3 is made up of 14 amino acids. V was shortened by 6 bases and J by 8 bases, with 19 bases between the two germline ends. Germline CDR1 MDHEN, CDR2 SYDVKM. CDR3 loop: CASSTQSPRGGYTF. The CDR3 DNA reads as TGTGCCAGCAGCACACAGTCTCCGCGGGGGGGCTACACCTTC.

A remark on this clonotype: A clone one base away is much larger, so this may be a read error. The CDR3 loop reads CAGSPKWEKLFF. In DNA, the CDR3 is TGTGCCGGCAGTCCCAAATGGGAAAAACTGTTTTTT. The V and J genes are TRBV28 and TRBJ1-4, with D unresolved. Germline assignment: CDR1 MDHEN and CDR2 SYDVKM. The CDR3 spans 12 residues. Variable domain in full (rest from reference TRBV28 and TRBJ1-4): DVKVTQSSRYLVKRTGEKVFLECVQDMDHENMFWYRQDPGLGLRLIYFSYDVKMKEKGDIPEGYSVSREKKERFSLILESASTNQTSMYLCAGSPKWEKLFFGSGTQLSVL.

The chain joins TRBV20-1 to TRBJ1-2; tentatively, D is TRBD1 (6 bases). Per the germline V gene, CDR1 is DFQATT and CDR2 is SNEGSKA (reference sequence). There are 15 residues in the CDR3. Trimming took 1 base from V and 4 from J, leaving 16 bases between them. The CDR3 loop reads CSARGGGGRGYGYTF. CDR3 sequence (DNA): TGCAGTGCTAGAGGTGGGGGGGGGCGAGGCTATGGCTACACCTTC.

This chain joins TRBV6-4 and TRBJ1-1; maybe TRBD1 (6 bases). V lost 5 bases, J lost 1 base, and 14 bases lay in between. Germline CDR1 MRHNA, CDR2 SNTAGT. This CDR3 has 15 residues. The CDR3 DNA sequence: TGTGCCAGCAGTCCCGACAGGAGTGCGAACACTGAAGCTTTCTTT. Its protein is CASSPDRSANTEAFF.

CDR3 DNA sequence: TGTGCCAGCAGTTACTCGGACAGGGGGAGCTACGAGCAGTACTTC. Its translation is CASSYSDRGSYEQYF. The chain combines TRBV6-6 with TRBJ2-7, with TRBD1 identical over 10 bases. Germline CDR1 MNHNY, CDR2 SVGAGI (reference sequence). Trimming at V came to 0 bases and at J to 3 bases, leaving 2 bases not matched to a gene. The CDR3 contains 15 residues.

This clonotype has just a few counts. V usage is TRBV6-4 and J usage is TRBJ2-2, with TRBD2 as a possible D gene (7 bases). Between the trimmed V and J ends, which lost 0 bases and 3 bases, there was a span of 14 bases. Germline V gene lookup returns CDR1 MRHNA and CDR2 SNTAGT. The CDR3 has 17 residues. CDR3 loop: CASSDSIGGHYTGELFF. CDR3 sequence (DNA): TGTGCCAGCAGTGACTCGATCGGGGGGCACTACACCGGGGAGCTGTTTTTT.

This clonotype was found a few times. V gene TRBV6-2 or TRBV6-3 combines with J gene TRBJ1-2, with 7 bases aligning to TRBD1. Germline assignment: CDR1 MNHEY and CDR2 SVGEGT. V shed 4 bases and J 8 bases; nucleotides not matched to a gene: 7. This CDR3 contains 13 residues. Here the CDR3 DNA reads TGTGCCAGCAGTTCACCGGGACAGTACGGCTACACCTTC. This encodes CASSSPGQYGYTF.

The rearrangement uses TRBV4-3 and TRBJ2-3; 8 bases line up with TRBD2. The CDR3 has 16 residues. Germline V CDR1 and CDR2: LGHNA, YSLEER. V was pared by 0 bases and J by 6 bases, with 8 bases of the junction left unmatched. The CDR3 here is CASSQDISGIGDTQYF. CDR3 in DNA: TGCGCCAGCAGCCAAGATATTAGCGGGATTGGCGATACGCAGTATTTT.

This clonotype has just a few counts. The chain's CDR3 is CASSSSPGQGYGYTF. The CDR3 DNA is TGTGCCAGCAGCTCGTCCCCGGGACAGGGGTATGGCTACACCTTC. This chain uses TRBV7-2 with TRBJ1-2, with 10 bases matching TRBD1. The CDR3 length is 15 residues. V shed 4 bases, J shed 5 bases, and the junction held 7 bases outside the gene matches. Germline loops: CDR1 SGHTA, CDR2 FQGNSA.

The chain is built from TRBV20-1 and TRBJ1-5, with TRBD1 matching over 7 bases. There are 15 residues in the CDR3. J gave up 3 bases and V 4 bases, and 9 bases lay outside the gene matches. Germline V CDR1 and CDR2: DFQATT, SNEGSKA (reference sequence). DNA for the CDR3: TGCAGTGCTACAGACGGACAGGCCCCCAATCAGCCCCAGCATTTT. It codes for CSATDGQAPNQPQHF.

This clonotype showed up just a few times. The J gene is TRBJ2-3, the V gene TRBV20-1; D unresolved. Germline V gives CDR1 DFQATT, CDR2 SNEGSKA (reference sequence). The V gene lost 3 bases and the J gene lost 2 bases, with 9 bases spanning the gap. CDR3 length: 13 residues. The DNA for the CDR3 is TGCAGTGCTAGGGCCCCCCTCACAGATACGCAGTATTTT. Its translation is CSARAPLTDTQYF.

This clonotype was detected once. The V call is TRBV7-9, the J call TRBJ1-4; D ambiguous. Trimming removed 5 bases at V and 10 bases at J, with 11 bases between. CDR3 length equals 12 residues. Germline CDR1 SEHNR, CDR2 FQNEAQ (reference sequence). The CDR3 region has the DNA TGTGCCAGCAGCGACCTCGATGGAAAACTGTTTTTT. Its translation is CASSDLDGKLFF.

The chain joins TRBV4-1 to TRBJ2-7; D gene ambiguous. V lost 0 bases and J lost 5, with 11 bases in between. CDR1 MGHRA and CDR2 YSYEKL come from the germline V gene. This CDR3 is 14 amino acids long. In DNA, the CDR3 is TGCGCCAGCAGCCAAGATAGGTGGGGAAACGAGCAGTACTTC. It codes for CASSQDRWGNEQYF.

This chain uses TRBV28 with TRBJ1-2; tentatively, D is TRBD1 (5 bases). Germline V gene sequence: CDR1 MDHEN, CDR2 SYDVKM. The CDR3 extends over 10 amino acids. For the CDR3, the DNA is TGTGGGACGGGACCCTCAGGCTACACCTTC. Protein product: CGTGPSGYTF.

V and J are TRBV28 and TRBJ1-2; 9 bases match TRBD1. The length of the CDR3 is 15 residues. The V gene end was trimmed by 6 bases and the J gene end by 2 bases; junction bases not matched to a gene: 7. Germline V gene data show CDR1 as MDHEN and CDR2 as SYDVKM. The CDR3 bases are TGTGCCAGCAGAAGCCCCGGGACAGGGAACTATGGCTACACCTTC. Translation: CASRSPGTGNYGYTF.

The chain links TRBV28 to TRBJ2-3; 10 positions agree with TRBD2. This CDR3 spans 16 amino acids. Germline CDR1 MDHEN, CDR2 SYDVKM. V was pared by 3 bases and J by 4 bases, with 7 bases of the junction left unmatched. CDR3 coding DNA: TGTGCCAGCAGTTTTCGGGCTAGCGGGAGCCCAGATACGCAGTATTTT. Amino acid sequence: CASSFRASGSPDTQYF.

V is TRBV18 and J is TRBJ1-1; a weak D match, TRBD1 (5 bases). Trimming cost V 6 bases and J 3 bases, with 11 bases left between them. Germline V gives CDR1 KGHSH, CDR2 LQKENI. This CDR3 has 13 amino acids. The CDR3 loop reads CASSSGRDTEAFF. As DNA, the CDR3 is TGTGCCAGCTCTTCGGGGCGTGACACTGAAGCTTTCTTT.

CDR3 bases: TGCGCCAGCAGCCCCGCTGCCGGGGGGGACATTCAGTACTTC. Translating gives CASSPAAGGDIQYF. The gene calls are TRBV4-3 and TRBJ2-4; 8 bases line up with TRBD2. CDR1 and CDR2 (germline): LGHNA, YSLEER. The CDR3 has 14 residues. V was pared by 4 bases and J by 8 bases, with 7 bases of the junction left unmatched.

The rearrangement links TRBV12-3 or TRBV12-4 to TRBJ2-1; D uncertain. CDR3 length: 14 amino acids. Trimming stripped 8 bases from V and 7 bases from J, with 18 bases between. The CDR3 DNA sequence: TGTGCCAGCGAGGACCGCGGCAATGGGAATGAGCAGTTCTTC. Its protein is CASEDRGNGNEQFF.

Notes on this clonotype: A junction boundary mismatches the germline segment, possibly from a read error. This chain joins TRBV5-1 and TRBJ2-5; D is unclear. The germline CDR1 and CDR2 sequences are SGHRS and YFSETQ. The length of the CDR3 is 15 residues. Written as DNA, the CDR3 is TGCGCCAGCAGCTTGAGATCCAGAAACCAAGAGATCCAGTACTTC. Protein sequence: CASSLRSRNQEIQYF. The variable domain in full, with the rest retrieved from reference TRBV5-1 and TRBJ2-5, is KAGVTQTPRYLIKTRGQQVTLSCSPISGHRSVSWYQQTPGQGLQFLFEYFSETQRNKGNFPGRFSGRQFSNSRSEMNVSTLELGDSALYLCASSLRSRNQEIQYFGPGTRLLVL.

The chain recombines TRBV20-1 with TRBJ2-1; no reliable D call. The CDR3 covers 14 residues. Between the trimmed V and J ends, which lost 1 base and 10 bases, there was a span of 17 bases. Germline CDR1 reads DFQATT; CDR2 reads SNEGSKA (reference sequence). The CDR3 DNA is TGCAGTGCTAGAGGAAACATAGGGCGCGTGGAGCAGTTCTTC. Amino acid sequence: CSARGNIGRVEQFF.

The CDR3 protein is CASSQGSGGGTSTDTQYF. The CDR3 DNA follows: TGTGCCAGCAGCCAGGGGAGCGGGGGAGGGACTAGCACAGATACGCAGTATTTT. The chain uses TRBV9 and TRBJ2-3; TRBD2 matches 8 bases. The CDR3 contains 18 residues. The germline CDR1 and CDR2 sequences are SGDLS and YYNGEE. With 4 bases clipped from V and 0 bases from J, the junction kept 13 bases outside the gene matches. The whole variable domain, remainder taken from reference TRBV9 and TRBJ2-3, is DSGVTQTPKHLITATGQRVTLRCSPRSGDLSVYWYQQSLDQGLQFLIQYYNGEERAKGNILERFSAQQFPDLHSELNLSSLELGDSALYFCASSQGSGGGTSTDTQYFGPGTRLTVL.

This clonotype was seen more than once but under ten times. V gene TRBV20-1 combines with J gene TRBJ2-5, with 8 bases that match TRBD1. The V gene's germline CDR1 is DFQATT and CDR2 SNEGSKA (reference sequence). V gave up 0 bases and J gave up 5 bases; unmatched junction bases: 5. The CDR3 spans 14 residues. The CDR3 coding sequence is TGCAGTGCTAGAGATCGGCACAGGGGGGAGACCCAGTACTTC. It codes for CSARDRHRGETQYF.

The gene calls are TRBV7-2 and TRBJ2-7; 8 bases agree with TRBD2. Trimming cost V 4 bases and J 7 bases; bases outside gene matches: 9. CDR1 and CDR2 from the germline V gene are SGHTA and FQGNSA. The CDR3 is 14 residues long. The DNA for the CDR3 is TGTGCCAGCAGCTCCTATAGCGGGATAAGGGAGCAGTACTTC. This codes for CASSSYSGIREQYF.